This T cell receptor (beta chain) is drawn from a study of Ad26.COV2.S vaccination and SARS-CoV-2 variants. The table came from immunoSEQ multiplex PCR; TCRdb's copy has only in-frame clones and leaves some out. The table lists 300,000 to 500,000 clones, more than 85% of them singletons. V lost 10 bases, J lost 1 base, and 8 bases stayed unmatched. The CDR3 spans 15 residues. The germline V gene has CDR1 LNHDA and CDR2 SQIVND (reference sequence). On this clone: Its antigen is not known.

Study results and caveats: It was reported that spike-specific CD8+ and CD4+ T cell responses were substantially broad after vaccination. Vaccine and placebo groups showed comparable non-spike TCR breadth.

Treatment noted: roughly 19 received Ad26.COV2.S at low or high dose, single or two shots; 5 received placebo; per-sample allocation not given. The study sampled participants on day 63 after the first vaccine or placebo injection. The individual, an adult aged 18-55 years, was a donor in Boston. Sequences were derived from peripheral blood, sampled in a trial of Ad26.COV2.S vaccine versus placebo. This clonotype was sampled from a person aged 18-60 years who received the Ad26.COV2.S COVID-19 vaccine or a placebo. This chain links TRBV19 with TRBJ2-2; 8 bases agree with TRBD1. The CDR3 is CATTRDRMNTGELFF. DNA for the CDR3: TGTGCCACCACTAGGGACAGGATGAACACCGGGGAGCTGTTTTTT. The whole variable domain, filled in from reference TRBV19 and TRBJ2-2, reads DGGITQSPKYLFRKEGQNVTLSCEQNLNHDAMYWYRQDPGQGLRLIYYSQIVNDFQKGDIAEGYSVSREKKESFPLTVTSAQKNPTAFYLCATTRDRMNTGELFFGEGSRLTVL.